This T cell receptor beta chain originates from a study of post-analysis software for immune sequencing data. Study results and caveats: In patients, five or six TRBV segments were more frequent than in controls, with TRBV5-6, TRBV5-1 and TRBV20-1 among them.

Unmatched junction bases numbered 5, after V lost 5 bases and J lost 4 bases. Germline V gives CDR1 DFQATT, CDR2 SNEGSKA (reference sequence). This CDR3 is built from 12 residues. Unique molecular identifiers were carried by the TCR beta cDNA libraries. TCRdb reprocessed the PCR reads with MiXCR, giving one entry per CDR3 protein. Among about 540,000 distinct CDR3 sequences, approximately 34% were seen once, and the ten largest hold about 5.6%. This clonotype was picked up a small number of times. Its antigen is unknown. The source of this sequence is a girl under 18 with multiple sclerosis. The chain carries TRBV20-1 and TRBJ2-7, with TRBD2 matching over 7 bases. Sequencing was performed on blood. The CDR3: CSAARGIYEQYF. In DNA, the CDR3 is TGCAGTGCTGCGCGGGGGATATACGAGCAGTACTTC.